The 13 T cell receptor beta chains given below trace back to one sample, sequenced in a study of beta chain features in type 1 diabetes. General study points: Shorter TCRB CDR3s, moderately but significantly so, were found in Type 1 diabetes patients in all four CD4+ subsets.

All of the isolated RNA was reverse transcribed, so expressed TCRB transcripts were sequenced. Sequencing used immunoSEQ multiplex PCR; TCRdb keeps in-frame clones, though not all of them. The sample consists of a few hundred thousand clones, roughly 14% of them appearing once. These receptors' antigens are unknown. Sequencing was done on a sample of naive CD4+ T cells from blood. The receptors derive from a man aged 25 to 45 with type 1 diabetes.

Of note for this clone: Additional DNA sequences in this sample encode the identical CDR3. The chain combines TRBV18 with TRBJ2-5; a possible D gene is TRBD2 (5 bases). The germline gives CDR1 KGHSH, CDR2 LQKENI. V lost 2 bases and J 0 bases, leaving 7 bases between the germline ends. There are 14 residues in the CDR3. The CDR3 reads CASSPGLDQETQYF. In nucleotides, the CDR3 is TGTGCCAGCTCACCAGGACTGGACCAAGAGACCCAGTACTTC.

This clone showed up just a few times. The V gene is TRBV7-9, the J gene TRBJ2-1, with TRBD2 identical over 10 bases. The CDR3 covers 16 residues. V was pared by 7 bases and J by 6 bases, with 12 bases of the junction left unmatched. The germline V gene has CDR1 SEHNR and CDR2 FQNEAQ (reference sequence). The CDR3: CASTAPGTSAPNEQFF. The CDR3 DNA follows: TGTGCCAGCACCGCCCCCGGGACTAGCGCGCCCAATGAGCAGTTCTTC.

The chain is built from TRBV11-2 and TRBJ1-1; no clear D. The V gene lost 5 bases and the J gene lost 1 base, with 17 bases spanning the gap. Germline V CDR1 and CDR2: SGHAT, FQNNGV. CDR3 length equals 16 residues. The CDR3 protein is CASSPLPRQPNTEAFF. The CDR3 bases are TGTGCCAGCAGCCCGCTGCCGCGGCAGCCGAACACTGAAGCTTTCTTT.

DNA of the CDR3: TGTGCCAGCAGTTACTCTTGGTCAGGCGACACTGAAGCTTTCTTT. This gives the protein CASSYSWSGDTEAFF. The chain recombines TRBV6-6 with TRBJ1-1; D not certain. CDR1 MNHNY and CDR2 SVGAGI come from the germline V gene (reference sequence). CDR3 length: 15 residues. The V end lost 0 bases, the J end lost 3 bases, and 11 bases lay between the germline ends.

The chain joins TRBV5-4 to TRBJ1-2; maybe TRBD1 (5 bases). The CDR3 has 11 amino acids. Germline CDR1 is SGHNT and CDR2 is YYREEE (reference sequence). Deletions cut 4 bases from V and 13 bases from J, with 14 bases between. The CDR3 coding sequence is TGTGCCAGCAGCAAGGGCCTCGGGGGCACCTTC. Translation gives CASSKGLGGTF.

The chain carries TRBV30 and TRBJ2-5, with TRBD2 matching 7 bases. The V gene's germline CDR1 is GTSNPN and CDR2 SVGIG (reference sequence). The CDR3 contains 15 residues. With V trimmed by 2 bases and J by 1 base, 7 bases remained unmatched. The CDR3 region has the DNA TGTGCCTGGAGTCTGGCTAGCGGTCCCCAAGAGACCCAGTACTTC. Protein sequence: CAWSLASGPQETQYF.

This clone was seen a handful of times. The rearrangement joins TRBV9 to TRBJ2-5; 9 positions match TRBD2. This CDR3 comprises 15 residues. Germline values: CDR1 SGDLS, CDR2 YYNGEE. Trimming removed 3 bases from V and 5 bases from J; junction bases left unmatched: 8. The CDR3 protein is CASSDGGGAGETQYF. DNA of the CDR3: TGTGCCAGCAGCGATGGCGGGGGGGCCGGGGAGACCCAGTACTTC.

As regards this clone: This same CDR3 is encoded by further DNA sequences in the sample. This chain links TRBV5-1 with TRBJ1-1; D is uncertain. Trimming took off 2 bases at V and 1 base at J, with 6 bases between the two ends. Germline V lookup: CDR1 SGHRS, CDR2 YFSETQ. The CDR3 is 13 residues long. CDR3 sequence reads: CASSFGGNTEAFF. CDR3 in DNA: TGCGCCAGCAGCTTTGGCGGGAACACTGAAGCTTTCTTT.

A few counts support this clone. The chain links TRBV2 to TRBJ2-7; a weak D match, TRBD1 (6 bases). CDR1 and CDR2 (germline): SNHLY, FYNNEI. The V and J ends lost 5 bases and 1 base respectively, with 12 bases between them. The CDR3 has 14 amino acids. This CDR3 is CASSLQGLSYEQYF. The CDR3 nucleotides are TGTGCCAGCAGTTTACAGGGCTTATCCTACGAGCAGTACTTC.

This clone was observed a few times. The chain links TRBV30 to TRBJ2-1; perhaps TRBD2 as D (5 bases). V was pared by 5 bases and J by 7 bases, with 15 bases between. This CDR3 has 13 residues. The germline V gene encodes CDR1 GTSNPN and CDR2 SVGIG (reference sequence). The CDR3 reads CAWETGYNNEQFF. DNA for the CDR3: TGTGCCTGGGAAACGGGATATAATAATGAGCAGTTCTTC.

The CDR3 sequence: CASSLGPSGAEAFF. The CDR3 DNA is TGCGCCAGCAGCTTGGGACCTTCAGGGGCTGAAGCTTTCTTT. J is TRBJ1-1 and V is TRBV5-1; possible D gene TRBD1, 6 bases. CDR3 size: 14 residues. Germline V gives CDR1 SGHRS, CDR2 YFSETQ. Trimming shortened V by 0 bases and J by 6 bases, and 12 bases separated the two germline ends.

The genes are TRBV2 and TRBJ1-2; D unresolved. Germline V gives CDR1 SNHLY, CDR2 FYNNEI. Between the trimmed V and J ends, which lost 6 bases and 9 bases, there was a span of 8 bases. The CDR3 runs to 10 residues. As DNA, the CDR3 is TGTGCCAGCAGGCAGGCTAGCTACACCTTC. This gives the protein CASRQASYTF.

The sample holds a few counts of this clone. V is TRBV5-4 and J is TRBJ2-5, with 7 bases that match TRBD2. The CDR3 has 13 amino acids. Trimming removed 7 bases from V and 3 bases from J; junction bases left unmatched: 6. Germline lookup yields CDR1 SGHNT and CDR2 YYREEE (reference sequence). Here the CDR3 DNA reads TGTGCCAGCGGGGGACTACAGAAAGAGACCCAGTACTTC. Its translation: CASGGLQKETQYF.